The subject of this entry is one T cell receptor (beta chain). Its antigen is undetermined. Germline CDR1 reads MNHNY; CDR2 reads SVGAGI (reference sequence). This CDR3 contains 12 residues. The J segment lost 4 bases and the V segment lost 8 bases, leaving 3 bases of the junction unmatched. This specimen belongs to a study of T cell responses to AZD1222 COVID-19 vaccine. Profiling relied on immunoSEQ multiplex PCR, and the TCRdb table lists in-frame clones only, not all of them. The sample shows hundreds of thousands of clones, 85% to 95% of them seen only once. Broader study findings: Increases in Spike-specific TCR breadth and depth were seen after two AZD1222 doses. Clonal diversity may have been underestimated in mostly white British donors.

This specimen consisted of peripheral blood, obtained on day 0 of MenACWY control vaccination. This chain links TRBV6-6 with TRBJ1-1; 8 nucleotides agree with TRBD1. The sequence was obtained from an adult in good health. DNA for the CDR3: TGTGCCAGCCAGACAGGGGCCACTGAAGCTTTCTTT. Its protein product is CASQTGATEAFF.